Presented here are 18 T cell receptor beta chains from one specimen sequenced in a study of shared clonotypes between healthy human individuals. Clones were sequenced by immunoSEQ multiplex PCR, and TCRdb holds only the in-frame ones, with some missing. The table includes approximately 1.4 million clones, approximately 98% detected once. Source material: naive CD4+ T cells sorted from blood. Subset of the sample: CD45RA+ positively selected. The receptors were sampled from a man aged 30 to 45 in good health.

In DNA form, the CDR3 reads TGTGCCAGCAGCGTTCAGGGGAAGAATGAAAAACTGTTTTTT. This sequence encodes CASSVQGKNEKLFF. The chain carries TRBV9 and TRBJ1-4; TRBD1 is a possible D gene (6 bases). V lost 2 bases and J lost 5, with 10 bases in between. Germline CDR1 and CDR2: SGDLS and YYNGEE. The CDR3 extends over 14 amino acids.

V and J are TRBV19 and TRBJ2-7, with no clear D. V dropped 0 bases and J dropped 2 bases, with 11 bases sitting between them. The CDR3 length is 15 residues. CDR1 is LNHDA, CDR2 SQIVND, per germline (reference sequence). This CDR3 reads CASSIDPGRTYEQYF. CDR3 DNA sequence: TGTGCCAGTAGTATAGATCCGGGCAGAACCTACGAGCAGTACTTC. Supplemented by reference TRBV19 and TRBJ2-7, the full variable domain reads DGGITQSPKYLFRKEGQNVTLSCEQNLNHDAMYWYRQDPGQGLRLIYYSQIVNDFQKGDIAEGYSVSREKKESFPLTVTSAQKNPTAFYLCASSIDPGRTYEQYFGPGTRLTVT.

The chain has TRBV2 and TRBJ2-3; 7 nucleotides agree with TRBD1. V lost 4 bases to trimming and J lost 12 bases; unmatched junction nucleotides: 4. This CDR3 has 11 amino acids. Germline CDR1 is SNHLY and CDR2 is FYNNEI. The CDR3 sequence: CASSVGDSQYF. For the CDR3, the DNA is TGTGCCAGCAGTGTGGGGGACAGTCAGTATTTT.

This clone was detected only once. The chain recombines TRBV6-1 with TRBJ2-7; D may be TRBD1 or TRBD2 (5 bases each). The germline gives CDR1 MNHNS, CDR2 SASEGT. This CDR3 comprises 14 residues. Trimming cost V 7 bases and J 3 bases, with 16 bases left between them. CDR3 protein: CASTRVGVYYEQYF. CDR3 nucleotide sequence: TGTGCCAGCACACGAGTGGGGGTTTACTACGAGCAGTACTTC.

The chain employs TRBV19 and TRBJ2-1, with 7 bases identical to TRBD2. Trimming removed 6 bases from V and 6 bases from J; junction bases left unmatched: 11. Germline lookup yields CDR1 LNHDA and CDR2 SQIVND (reference sequence). The CDR3 spans 15 residues. Written as DNA, the CDR3 is TGTGCCAGTAGCTTCGGGGGGAGGGTTACCAATGAGCAGTTCTTC. As protein: CASSFGGRVTNEQFF.

The chain is built from TRBV7-6 and TRBJ2-5; D perhaps matches TRBD2 (6 bases). The ends were cut back, 1 base at V and 4 bases at J, with 16 bases in the middle. The CDR3 covers 16 residues. CDR1 and CDR2 from the germline V gene are SGHVS and FNYEAQ. The CDR3 DNA reads as TGTGCCAGCAGCTTAGGCTCCCCGGGAGCGACAGAGACCCAGTACTTC. This sequence encodes CASSLGSPGATETQYF.

The J gene is TRBJ2-4, the V gene TRBV6-1, with unresolved D. The CDR3 contains 13 residues. V gave up 11 bases and J gave up 5 bases, with 16 bases separating them. Germline lookup yields CDR1 MNHNS and CDR2 SASEGT. The CDR3 bases are TGTGCCTCCAAGAAGGAGTCTCAAAACATTCAGTACTTC. Amino acids: CASKKESQNIQYF.

The V and J genes are TRBV28 and TRBJ1-4; 7 nucleotides line up with TRBD1. Germline trimming cut 6 bases from V and 6 bases from J; bases unmatched to any gene: 7. The CDR3 runs 14 residues. The germline gives CDR1 MDHEN, CDR2 SYDVKM. The CDR3 reads CASRQGGTDEKLFF. Written as DNA, the CDR3 is TGTGCCAGCAGGCAAGGGGGCACGGATGAAAAACTGTTTTTT.

The chain links TRBV5-6 to TRBJ1-1; D remains unclear. CDR3 size: 15 residues. Trimming stripped 2 bases from V and 1 base from J, with 12 bases between. Germline CDR1 and CDR2: SGHDT and YYEEEE. In DNA form, the CDR3 reads TGTGCCAGCAGCTTCCGGGCCAGGCAGAACACTGAAGCTTTCTTT. Its translation: CASSFRARQNTEAFF.

This clone has only one observation. The chain couples TRBV5-1 to TRBJ2-7, with no clear D. V was clipped by 0 bases and J by 7 bases, with 14 bases between them. Germline lookup yields CDR1 SGHRS and CDR2 YFSETQ. This CDR3 comprises 14 residues. The CDR3 is CASSLEPPPREQYF. The CDR3 nucleotides are TGCGCCAGCAGCTTGGAGCCACCACCTCGGGAGCAGTACTTC.

The chain uses TRBV6-1 and TRBJ2-5; 7 bases align to TRBD2. V lost 3 bases and J lost 3; bases outside the gene matches: 4. The CDR3 contains 14 residues. CDR1 is MNHNS, CDR2 SASEGT, per germline. As DNA, the CDR3 is TGTGCCAGCAGTGAGCAGGGAGGGGAAGAGACCCAGTACTTC. Its translation: CASSEQGGEETQYF.

V is TRBV4-1 and J is TRBJ2-1, with TRBD2 identical over 10 bases. V lost 2 bases to trimming and J lost 7 bases; unmatched junction nucleotides: 8. The CDR3 spans 16 residues. Germline values: CDR1 MGHRA, CDR2 YSYEKL. The CDR3 region is CASSQPLAGASNEQFF. CDR3 nucleotides: TGCGCCAGCAGCCAACCTCTAGCGGGAGCAAGTAATGAGCAGTTCTTC.

V usage is TRBV2 and J usage is TRBJ2-7; D not resolved. Trimming removed 5 bases at V and 2 bases at J, with 10 bases between. This CDR3 contains 13 residues. Germline V gives CDR1 SNHLY, CDR2 FYNNEI. The CDR3 nucleotides read TGTGCCAGCAGTCTATTCTCGACCTACGAGCAGTACTTC. Translated: CASSLFSTYEQYF.

The genes are TRBV10-3 and TRBJ1-5, with 8 bases identical to TRBD1. V lost 0 bases, J lost 5 bases, and 6 bases stayed unmatched. This CDR3 is built from 16 residues. Per the germline V gene, CDR1 is ENHRY and CDR2 is SYGVKD. The CDR3 nucleotides read TGTGCCATCAGTGAGTCAACGACAGGGGAGCATCAGCCCCAGCATTTT. It is translated as CAISESTTGEHQPQHF.

The chain combines TRBV4-1 with TRBJ2-3; 13 bases agree with TRBD2. The J segment lost 3 bases and the V segment lost 6 bases, leaving 9 bases of the junction unmatched. The CDR3 totals 17 residues. In germline, CDR1 is MGHRA, CDR2 YSYEKL. CDR3: CASSPNPTSGRTDTQYF. The CDR3 nucleotides are TGCGCCAGCAGTCCCAACCCGACTAGCGGGAGGACAGATACGCAGTATTTT.

In the case of this clone: A read error may produce the germline difference seen at one junction end. The chain links TRBV6-6 to TRBJ2-1; 13 nucleotides line up with TRBD2. CDR3 length: 16 amino acids. CDR1 and CDR2 from the germline V gene are MNHNY and SVGAGI (reference sequence). The CDR3 region has the DNA TGTGCCAGCAGTTACTCAAGCCCCGCTTTTGGACTAGCGGGGGTCTTC. Protein: CASSYSSPAFGLAGVF.

CDR3 sequence (DNA): TGTGCCAGCAGCTTAGCGGGCAGGGTGGAAAAACTGTTTTTT. Translating it yields CASSLAGRVEKLFF. V usage is TRBV7-2 and J usage is TRBJ1-4, with D tentatively TRBD1 (5 bases). Per germline, CDR1 SGHTA and CDR2 FQGNSA. The V end was cut by 0 bases, the J end by 8 bases, with 10 bases between. The CDR3 covers 14 residues.

The chain couples TRBV27 to TRBJ2-1; 11 bases fit TRBD2. The CDR3 runs 15 residues. Germline values: CDR1 MNHEY, CDR2 SMNVEV (reference sequence). The V segment lost 3 bases and the J segment 6 bases; nucleotides outside the gene matches: 4. This CDR3 reads CASSLVGLAANEQFF. In nucleotides, the CDR3 is TGTGCCAGCAGTTTGGTGGGACTAGCGGCCAATGAGCAGTTCTTC.